This passage covers 29 T cell receptor beta chains from one sample sequenced in a study of T cells expressing NK-cell markers. Reanalyzing the 5' RACE reads, TCRdb keeps one entry per CDR3 protein, without DNA. The sample table includes 450,000 to 600,000 distinct CDR3 sequences. Sequencing was performed on blood T cells: a sorted CD56 or NKG2C T cell subset, CD4+ or CD8+ T cells, or bulk PBMC T cells (not recorded which). The source is a man aged 18 to 30 in good health.

The chain has TRBV6-4 and TRBJ2-3; TCRdb designates TRBD1, a call that cannot be tested without DNA. The germline gives CDR1 MRHNA, CDR2 SNTAGT. The CDR3 sequence is 15 residues long. The CDR3: CASSITGEAVDTQYF.

This chain links TRBV12-3 or TRBV12-4 with TRBJ2-3; the TCRdb call, TRBD1, lacks DNA for checking. This CDR3 region has 15 residues. CDR3 in amino acids: CASSASGPSTDTQYF.

This sequence joins TRBV5-1 and TRBJ2-5. CDR3 length equals 14 residues. The germline V gene encodes CDR1 SGHRS and CDR2 YFSETQ. CDR3 protein: CASSFVRKEETQYF.

This sequence joins TRBV7-8 and TRBJ2-5; the TCRdb D gene call, TRBD2, has no DNA to confirm it. The germline V gene has CDR1 SGHVS and CDR2 FQNEAQ. This CDR3 has 15 residues. The CDR3 loop reads CASSTTGTRGETQYF.

This sequence joins TRBV6-4 and TRBJ2-1; TCRdb gives TRBD2 as the D gene, but with no DNA this cannot be confirmed. The CDR3 has 19 residues. CDR1 and CDR2 from the germline V gene are MRHNA and SNTAGT. This CDR3 is CASSRRTSGRVGSYNEQFF.

The chain combines TRBV28 with TRBJ2-4; as DNA is missing, the TRBD1 call by TCRdb cannot be tested. Germline lookup yields CDR1 MDHEN and CDR2 SYDVKM. This CDR3 is built from 14 residues. The CDR3: CASRSGGAKNIQYF.

The rearrangement joins TRBV27 to TRBJ2-1. Germline CDR1 MNHEY, CDR2 SMNVEV (reference sequence). The CDR3 is made up of 13 amino acids. Here the CDR3 reads CASSYGVGNEQFF.

This sequence joins TRBV5-1 and TRBJ2-1; the TCRdb call, TRBD1, lacks DNA for checking. The CDR3 length is 14 residues. The germline gives CDR1 SGHRS, CDR2 YFSETQ. CDR3 sequence reads: CASSFGTGGDEQFF.

The chain carries TRBV5-1 and TRBJ2-4. This CDR3 is built from 17 residues. Germline V gives CDR1 SGHRS, CDR2 YFSETQ. The chain's CDR3 is CASSSTLWDRAKNIQYF.

This sequence joins TRBV29-1 and TRBJ1-2; the D gene TCRdb calls, TRBD1, cannot be checked with no DNA. CDR3 length equals 13 residues. CDR1 and CDR2 (germline): SQVTM, ANQGSEA. The CDR3 loop reads CSADSGQADGYTF.

This sequence joins TRBV7-8 and TRBJ2-6; the TCRdb call, TRBD2, lacks DNA for checking. This CDR3 spans 18 amino acids. Germline V gene lookup returns CDR1 SGHVS and CDR2 FQNEAQ. The CDR3 is CASSLGPAGRTGANVLTF.

The V gene is TRBV7-7, the J gene TRBJ2-5; TCRdb's assignment of TRBD2 cannot be checked, as there is no DNA. The CDR3 runs 13 residues. Germline assignment: CDR1 SSHAT and CDR2 FNYEAQ (reference sequence). CDR3 sequence reads: CASSLAPLETQYF.

The chain recombines TRBV6-2 or TRBV6-3 with TRBJ2-3; as DNA is missing, the TRBD2 call by TCRdb cannot be tested. CDR3 length: 16 residues. Germline-derived CDR1 and CDR2 are MNHEY and SVGEGT. The CDR3 loop reads CASSGVSGSRPDTQYF.

The genes are TRBV7-2 and TRBJ2-7; no DNA is available, so the TRBD2 call from TCRdb remains unchecked. The CDR3 covers 16 residues. Per germline, CDR1 SGHTA and CDR2 FQGNSA. CDR3 protein: CASSLAGLAGAVEQYF.

J is TRBJ2-7 and V is TRBV6-2 or TRBV6-3; there is no DNA to check the TCRdb D call of TRBD1. The CDR3 runs 14 residues. Germline values: CDR1 MNHEY, CDR2 SVGEGT. The CDR3 protein is CASSYGGVPYEQYF.

The chain carries TRBV5-1 and TRBJ2-3; TCRdb's D call of TRBD2 is untestable without DNA. Germline CDR1 and CDR2: SGHRS and YFSETQ. CDR3 length: 17 amino acids. The CDR3 reads CASTPFGSGSGTDTQYF.

J is TRBJ2-3 and V is TRBV12-3 or TRBV12-4; the TRBD2 assignment by TCRdb is unverifiable without DNA. The CDR3 is 17 residues long. CDR3 sequence: CASSLWVAQTSTDTQYF.

The chain links TRBV12-3 or TRBV12-4 to TRBJ2-2. This CDR3 is built from 13 residues. CDR3 loop: CASSLAWRAELFF.

V is TRBV6-6 and J is TRBJ2-7; TCRdb lists TRBD1, though no DNA is available to test this call. CDR3 size: 13 residues. Germline CDR1 MNHNY, CDR2 SVGAGI (reference sequence). The CDR3 loop is CASSSGAFYEQYF.

The chain recombines TRBV12-3 or TRBV12-4 with TRBJ1-6; with no DNA, the TCRdb D assignment of TRBD1 cannot be verified. CDR3 length: 14 residues. The CDR3 here is CASRAGVGNSPLHF.

This chain uses TRBV5-1 with TRBJ2-7; the TRBD1 assignment by TCRdb is unverifiable without DNA. Per the germline V gene, CDR1 is SGHRS and CDR2 is YFSETQ. This CDR3 is 17 amino acids long. The CDR3 protein is CASSLAGSPGGSYEQYF.

J is TRBJ1-1 and V is TRBV10-3. The CDR3 is 13 amino acids. Germline V gene lookup returns CDR1 ENHRY and CDR2 SYGVKD. The CDR3 sequence: CAISEELGTEAFF.

V and J are TRBV24-1 and TRBJ2-3. The CDR3 extends over 14 amino acids. Germline CDR1 and CDR2: KGHDR and SFDVKD. CDR3 in amino acids: CATSDSLHTDTQYF.

This CDR3 reads CASSGDSGYNEQFF. The rearrangement uses TRBV5-6 and TRBJ2-1; there is no DNA to check the TCRdb D call of TRBD2. Germline V gene lookup returns CDR1 SGHDT and CDR2 YYEEEE. CDR3 size: 14 residues.

The rearrangement joins TRBV7-2 to TRBJ2-1; lacking DNA, the TRBD2 call made by TCRdb goes unchecked. Germline lookup yields CDR1 SGHTA and CDR2 FQGNSA. The CDR3 totals 16 residues. This CDR3 reads CASSPLLAGGRNEQFF.

The chain uses TRBV5-6 and TRBJ2-2. CDR1 and CDR2 (germline): SGHDT, YYEEEE. The CDR3 totals 13 residues. The chain's CDR3 is CASSLVAPGELFF.

This chain connects TRBV6-1 to TRBJ2-7; there is no DNA to check the TCRdb D call of TRBD2. The CDR3 has 14 amino acids. Germline V CDR1 and CDR2: MNHNS, SASEGT. The CDR3 reads CASRLLAGAYEQYF.

This chain uses TRBV7-2 with TRBJ2-3; absent DNA, TCRdb's TRBD2 call cannot be checked. Per the germline V gene, CDR1 is SGHTA and CDR2 is FQGNSA. There are 16 residues in the CDR3. The CDR3: CASSPGLAGSTDTQYF.

V usage is TRBV12-3 or TRBV12-4 and J usage is TRBJ2-2. This CDR3 region has 15 residues. CDR3 protein: CASSLAGVNTGELFF.